A selection of T cell receptor beta chains follows, all from one sample in a study of blood T cells in healthy people across ages. MiXCR was run by TCRdb on the 5' RACE reads, yielding one entry per CDR3 protein. Among about 1.8 million distinct CDR3 sequences listed, roughly 50% were seen once. Material: blood. The receptors shown here come from a woman between 40 and 50 years old in good health. Each CDR3 is given with its conserved first and last residue. A D gene is named only where the DNA matches it firmly. The size entry is marked missing in some rows and otherwise reads once, few, many or a size class.

V	J	size	D	DNA	CDR3
TRBV24-1	TRBJ2-5	-	-	TGTGCCACCTCGGACCCGCGGGATGAGCAGTACTTC	CATSDPRDEQYF
TRBV12-3/TRBV12-4	TRBJ2-3	-	TRBD2	TGTGCCAGCAGTTTGTTCGCGGGGGGGCTAACAGATACGCAGTATTTT	CASSLFAGGLTDTQYF
TRBV4-3	TRBJ2-7	-	TRBD2	TGCGCCAGCAGCCAAGACCACAGCGGGGTAAGCTCCTACGAGCAGTACTTC	CASSQDHSGVSSYEQYF
TRBV4-3	TRBJ2-7	-	TRBD1	TGCGCCAGCAGCCAAGGGACAGGGGACCAGGACGAGCAGTACTTC	CASSQGTGDQDEQYF
TRBV5-1	TRBJ2-1	-	TRBD2	TGCGCCAGCAGCTCACCGGGACTAGCTATAAATGAGCAGTTCTTC	CASSSPGLAINEQFF
TRBV7-2	TRBJ2-5	many	-	TGTGCCAGCAGCCCCCGACCATTGTCGGAGACCCAGTACTTC	CASSPRPLSETQYF
TRBV6-6	TRBJ1-2	-	TRBD1	TGTGCCACCACTAGGGGACAGGGGGACTATGGCTACACCTTC	CATTRGQGDYGYTF
TRBV20-1	TRBJ2-1	-	TRBD2	TGCAGTGCCTCGACCGGGACTAGCGGTGACAATGAGCAGTTCTTC	CSASTGTSGDNEQFF
TRBV12-3/TRBV12-4	TRBJ2-3	-	-	TGTGCCAGCAGTTTTGGTACTAGCATGGATACGCAGTATTTT	CASSFGTSMDTQYF
TRBV4-3	TRBJ1-5	-	-	TGCGCCAGCAGCCAAGATCGGGGGGGGCGTCAGCCCCAGCATTTT	CASSQDRGGRQPQHF
TRBV20-1	TRBJ2-5	-	TRBD2	TGCAGTGCTAGAGATCCCCGGGGGGGCGGGCAGACCCAGTACTTC	CSARDPRGGGQTQYF
TRBV11-2	TRBJ1-4	-	-	TGTGCCAGCAGCTTAGATCCGCGGGGGGCTAATGAAAAACTGTTTTTT	CASSLDPRGANEKLFF
TRBV5-6	TRBJ2-1	-	-	TGTGCCAGCAGCTTGTGGGGCCATGAGCAGTTCTTC	CASSLWGHEQFF
TRBV6-6	TRBJ2-5	few	TRBD2	TGTGCCAGCGGTCTAGCGGGGGGTCCGGACCAAGAGACCCAGTACTTC	CASGLAGGPDQETQYF
TRBV20-1	TRBJ2-7	many	TRBD1	TGCAGTGCTAGTGGACAGGGTAACTACGAGCAGTACTTC	CSASGQGNYEQYF
TRBV5-4	TRBJ1-2	-	TRBD1	TGTGCCAGCAGCCTGGACAGGAGGGGATCCGACTATGGCTACACCTTC	CASSLDRRGSDYGYTF
TRBV12-3/TRBV12-4	TRBJ2-3	-	TRBD2	TGTGCCAGCACACCCGGGACTAGCGGTGGCACAGATACGCAGTATTTT	CASTPGTSGGTDTQYF
TRBV12-5	TRBJ2-5	few	-	TGTGCTAGTGGTGAGGACAGCCAAGAGACCCAGTACTTC	CASGEDSQETQYF
TRBV12-3/TRBV12-4	TRBJ1-1	-	-	TGTGCCAGCAGTTTGATTCAGACTGAAGCTTTCTTT	CASSLIQTEAFF
TRBV15	TRBJ2-7	-	-	TGTGCCACCAGATGCTTAGCGGTGGGCTCCTACGAGCAGTACTTC	CATRCLAVGSYEQYF
TRBV6-2/TRBV6-3	TRBJ2-4	few	TRBD1	TGTGCCAGCAGTCCCGGACAGGGACGGGGCATTCAGTACTTC	CASSPGQGRGIQYF
TRBV29-1	TRBJ2-7	-	-	TGCAGCGCATCACGGGCGGGCGAGCAGTACTTC	CSASRAGEQYF
TRBV4-3	TRBJ2-5	-	TRBD2	TGCGCCAGCAGCCAAGGAGGGACTAGCCACCAAGAGACCCAGTACTTC	CASSQGGTSHQETQYF
TRBV6-2/TRBV6-3	TRBJ2-5	-	-	TGTGCCAGCAGTTCGAGACAGGGAGGCCTGTACCAAGAGACCCAGTACTTC	CASSSRQGGLYQETQYF
TRBV27	TRBJ2-1	few	TRBD1	TGTGCCAGCAGTTCCCAGGACAGGGGAAATGAGCAGTTCTTC	CASSSQDRGNEQFF
TRBV20-1	TRBJ1-5	-	-	TGCAGTGCTAGAGATATGCAGGGCTTTCAGCCCCAGCATTTT	CSARDMQGFQPQHF
TRBV4-3	TRBJ2-7	-	TRBD1	TGCGCCAGCAGCCAAGAGCTGGGGAGACAGGGGGCCTGGTACGAGCAGTACTTC	CASSQELGRQGAWYEQYF
TRBV4-2	TRBJ1-2	few	TRBD1	TGTGCCAGCAGCCAAGAGCAGGGGGGGTCCTATGGCTACACCTTC	CASSQEQGGSYGYTF
TRBV6-5	TRBJ2-1	-	TRBD1	TGTGCCAGCAGAACTCCACGGACAGGGGGTAGGACCCAGTTCTTC	CASRTPRTGGRTQFF
TRBV6-1	TRBJ2-6	-	-	TGTGCCAGCAGGACGGGTGGGGGCCCCAGCTCTGGGGCCAACGTCCTGACTTTC	CASRTGGGPSSGANVLTF
TRBV9	TRBJ2-3	few	TRBD1	TGTGCCAGCAGCTCTCCCGGGACAGGGAATACGCAGTATTTT	CASSSPGTGNTQYF
TRBV7-2	TRBJ2-7	many	TRBD1	TGTGCCAGCAGCTTAAGTTCGAGACAGGGGGCCTACGAGCAGTACTTC	CASSLSSRQGAYEQYF
TRBV5-1	TRBJ2-3	-	-	TGCGCCAGCAGCTCGACCTTCTCAGATACGCAGTATTTT	CASSSTFSDTQYF
TRBV11-2	TRBJ2-5	-	-	TGTGCCAGCAGCTTAGTTTCGAGGGGATTAGGGGCCCAGTACTTC	CASSLVSRGLGAQYF
TRBV4-3	TRBJ2-3	-	-	TGCGCCAGCAGCCGGGACCTACGGGGGGGGACAGGTACAGATACGCAGTATTTT	CASSRDLRGGTGTDTQYF
TRBV27	TRBJ2-4	-	-	TGTGCCAGCAGTTTGGGGGGAAAAGGGAACATTCAGTACTTC	CASSLGGKGNIQYF
TRBV6-2/TRBV6-3	TRBJ2-3	few	-	TGTGCCAGCAGTCCACGCACAGGGTCCACCACGCAGTATTTT	CASSPRTGSTTQYF
TRBV5-1	TRBJ2-5	many	-	TGTGCCAGCAGTTTAAAGGGGCCAGAGACCCAGTACTTC	CASSLKGPETQYF
TRBV7-9	TRBJ2-3	-	TRBD2	TGTGCCAGCAGCCCCGGACGGGGGGGTCTGGGTGATACGCAGTATTTT	CASSPGRGGLGDTQYF
TRBV6-2/TRBV6-3	TRBJ1-5	-	-	TGTGCCAGCAGTCTCCATCCCTACAGCAATCAGCCCCAGCATTTT	CASSLHPYSNQPQHF
TRBV9	TRBJ2-3	-	-	TGTGCCAGCAGCGTAGACCGTGGGGGGCCAGATACGCAGTATTTT	CASSVDRGGPDTQYF
TRBV2	TRBJ2-5	-	-	TGTGCCAGCACCACCATGGGGACTCCCGAAGAGACCCAGTACTTC	CASTTMGTPEETQYF
TRBV16	TRBJ2-7	-	-	TGTGCCAGCAGCCAATCGGCAAGGGACCACGAGCAGTACTTC	CASSQSARDHEQYF
TRBV2	TRBJ2-1	-	-	TGTGCCGCTCGAGCAGGGGTTGACCGGGGTCTCCTTGGATCCTACAATGAGCAGTTCTTC	CAARAGVDRGLLGSYNEQFF
TRBV7-2	TRBJ1-2	-	-	TGTGCCAGCAGCCCTGGGGGATTAAGCTACACCTTC	CASSPGGLSYTF
TRBV29-1	TRBJ2-7	many	-	TGCAGCGTTGCCCGGACGCTCAACTACGAGCAGTACTTC	CSVARTLNYEQYF
TRBV7-9	TRBJ2-5	-	-	TGTGCCAGCAGCTCCACCTCGACTAGAGGGCACCAAGGAGGAGAGACCCAGTACTTC	CASSSTSTRGHQGGETQYF
TRBV6-2/TRBV6-3	TRBJ2-1	-	TRBD1	TGTGCCAGCAGTTCCATCACCCCTAATAGAATGATCCGGGACAGGGGCTACAATGAGCAGTTCTTC	CASSSITPNRMIRDRGYNEQFF
TRBV6-6	TRBJ1-6	-	-	TGTGCCACCCAGGGAGATCTGTATAATTCACCCCTCCACTTT	CATQGDLYNSPLHF
TRBV27	TRBJ2-5	-	-	TGTGCCAGCAGTTTGGCGGGGTGGCCCCAAGAGACCCAGTACTTC	CASSLAGWPQETQYF
TRBV7-2	TRBJ2-5	-	-	TGTGCCAGCAGCTTGAGGACCTACGGGCAGTACTTC	CASSLRTYGQYF
TRBV27	TRBJ1-1	-	-	TGTGCCAGCAGTTTTGGAGGGAGGTCGCTGGCTTTCTTT	CASSFGGRSLAFF
TRBV6-1	TRBJ2-7	-	-	TGTGCCAGCAGTGAAAGCATCTCCTACGAGCAGTACTTC	CASSESISYEQYF
TRBV6-1	TRBJ2-7	-	-	TGTGCCAGCAGTGAACCCGGACAGTTAGGCTCCTACGAGCAGTACTTC	CASSEPGQLGSYEQYF
TRBV5-1	TRBJ2-5	-	-	TGCGCCAGCAGCTTGGTCGGGACACAGGAAGAGACCCAGTACTTC	CASSLVGTQEETQYF